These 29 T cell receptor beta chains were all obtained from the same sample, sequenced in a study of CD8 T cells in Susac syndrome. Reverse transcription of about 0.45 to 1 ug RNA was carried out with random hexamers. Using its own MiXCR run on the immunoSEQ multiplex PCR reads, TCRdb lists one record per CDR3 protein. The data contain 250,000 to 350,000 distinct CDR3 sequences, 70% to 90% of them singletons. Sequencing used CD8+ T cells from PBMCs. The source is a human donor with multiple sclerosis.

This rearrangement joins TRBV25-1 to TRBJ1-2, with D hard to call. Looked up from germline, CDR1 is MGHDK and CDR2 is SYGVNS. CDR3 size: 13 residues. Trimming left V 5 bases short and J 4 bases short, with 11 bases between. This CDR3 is CASSTQRAYGYTF. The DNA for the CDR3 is TGTGCCAGCAGTACCCAAAGGGCCTATGGCTACACCTTC.

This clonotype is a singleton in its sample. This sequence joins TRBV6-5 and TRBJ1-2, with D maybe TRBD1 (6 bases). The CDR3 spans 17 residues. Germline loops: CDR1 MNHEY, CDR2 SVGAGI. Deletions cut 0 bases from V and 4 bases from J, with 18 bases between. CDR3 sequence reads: CASSYSKDGGHSYGYTF. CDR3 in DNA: TGTGCCAGCAGTTACTCAAAGGATGGGGGACACTCCTATGGCTACACCTTC.

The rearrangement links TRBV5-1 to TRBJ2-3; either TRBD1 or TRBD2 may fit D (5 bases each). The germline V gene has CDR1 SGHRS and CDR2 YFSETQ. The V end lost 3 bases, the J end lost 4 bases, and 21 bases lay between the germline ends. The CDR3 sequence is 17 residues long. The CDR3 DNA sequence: TGCGCCAGCAGCTCGTCGAACGGGGCCCTAGAGGCAGATACGCAGTATTTT. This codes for CASSSSNGALEADTQYF.

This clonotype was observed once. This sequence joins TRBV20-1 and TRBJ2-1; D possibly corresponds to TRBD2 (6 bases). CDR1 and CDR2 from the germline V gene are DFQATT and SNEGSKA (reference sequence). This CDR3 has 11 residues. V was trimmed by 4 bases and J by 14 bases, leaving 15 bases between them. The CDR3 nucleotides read TGCAGTGCTATAGATGGAGGGGCAGAGTTCTTC. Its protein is CSAIDGGAEFF.

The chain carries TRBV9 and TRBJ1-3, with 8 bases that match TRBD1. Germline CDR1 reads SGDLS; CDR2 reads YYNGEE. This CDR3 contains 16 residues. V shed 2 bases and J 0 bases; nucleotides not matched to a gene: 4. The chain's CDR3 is CASSVVGTGSGNTIYF. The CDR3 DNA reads TGTGCCAGCAGCGTCGTCGGGACAGGCTCTGGAAACACCATATATTTT.

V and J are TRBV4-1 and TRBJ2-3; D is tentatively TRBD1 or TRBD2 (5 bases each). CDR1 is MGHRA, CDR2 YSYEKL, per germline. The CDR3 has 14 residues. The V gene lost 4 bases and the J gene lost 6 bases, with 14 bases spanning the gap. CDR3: CASSRLRGGDTQYF. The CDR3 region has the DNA TGCGCCAGCAGCCGCTTAAGGGGCGGGGATACGCAGTATTTT.

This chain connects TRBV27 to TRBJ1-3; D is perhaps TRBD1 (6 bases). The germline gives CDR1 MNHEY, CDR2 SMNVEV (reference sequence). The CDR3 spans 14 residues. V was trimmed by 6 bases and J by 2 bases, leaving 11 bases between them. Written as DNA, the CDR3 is TGTGCCAGCAGGGGGGGGGCACCTGGAAACACCATATATTTT. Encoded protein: CASRGGAPGNTIYF.

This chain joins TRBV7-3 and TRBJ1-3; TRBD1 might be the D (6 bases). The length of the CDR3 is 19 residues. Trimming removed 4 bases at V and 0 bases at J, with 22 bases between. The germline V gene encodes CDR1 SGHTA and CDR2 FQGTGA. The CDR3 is CASSSEARGGWLSGNTIYF. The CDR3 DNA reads TGTGCCAGCAGCTCAGAGGCCAGGGGAGGTTGGCTCTCTGGAAACACCATATATTTT. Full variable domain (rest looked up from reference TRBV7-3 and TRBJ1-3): GAGVSQTPSNKVTEKGKYVELRCDPISGHTALYWYRQSLGQGPEFLIYFQGTGAADDSGLPNDRFFAVRPEGSVSTLKIQRTERGDSAVYLCASSSEARGGWLSGNTIYFGEGSWLTVV.

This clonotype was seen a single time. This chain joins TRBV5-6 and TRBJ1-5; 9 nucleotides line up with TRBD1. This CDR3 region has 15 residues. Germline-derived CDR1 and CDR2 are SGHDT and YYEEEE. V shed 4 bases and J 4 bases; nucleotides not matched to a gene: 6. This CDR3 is CASSTGTGLNQPQHF. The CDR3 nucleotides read TGTGCCAGCAGCACCGGGACAGGGTTAAATCAGCCCCAGCATTTT.

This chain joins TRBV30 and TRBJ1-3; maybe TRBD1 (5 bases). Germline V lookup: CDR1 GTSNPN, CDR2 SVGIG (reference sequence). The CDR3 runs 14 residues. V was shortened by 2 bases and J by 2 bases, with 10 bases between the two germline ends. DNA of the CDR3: TGTGCCTGGAGTCATAAAGGGGCTGGAAACACCATATATTTT. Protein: CAWSHKGAGNTIYF.

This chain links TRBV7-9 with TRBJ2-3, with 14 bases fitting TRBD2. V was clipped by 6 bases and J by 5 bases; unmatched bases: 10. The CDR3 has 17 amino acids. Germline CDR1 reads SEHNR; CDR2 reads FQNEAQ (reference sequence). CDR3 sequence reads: CASSPKGTSGSQDTQYF. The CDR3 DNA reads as TGTGCCAGCAGTCCAAAAGGGACTAGCGGGAGTCAAGATACGCAGTATTTT.

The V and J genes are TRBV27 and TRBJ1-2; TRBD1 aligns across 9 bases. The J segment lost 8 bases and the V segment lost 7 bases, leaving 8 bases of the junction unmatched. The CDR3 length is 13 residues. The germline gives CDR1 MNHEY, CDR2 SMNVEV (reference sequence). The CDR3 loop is CASTGDRVSGYTF. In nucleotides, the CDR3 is TGTGCCAGCACGGGGGACAGGGTAAGCGGCTACACCTTC.

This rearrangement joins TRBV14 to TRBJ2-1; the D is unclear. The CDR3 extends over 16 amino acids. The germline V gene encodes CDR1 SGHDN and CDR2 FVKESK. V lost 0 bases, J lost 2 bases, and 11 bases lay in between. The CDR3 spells CASSQDGWWTYNEQFF. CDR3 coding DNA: TGTGCCAGCAGCCAAGACGGGTGGTGGACCTACAATGAGCAGTTCTTC.

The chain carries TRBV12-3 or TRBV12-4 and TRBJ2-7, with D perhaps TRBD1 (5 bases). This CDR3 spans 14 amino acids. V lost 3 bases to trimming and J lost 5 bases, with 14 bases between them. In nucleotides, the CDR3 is TGTGCCAGCAGTTTCCGAGCAGGGTTCCACGAGCAGTACTTC. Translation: CASSFRAGFHEQYF.

CDR3 DNA: TGTGCCAGCAGCTTAGATCCAAGAGACAGCCCCATCCTAAGGAACACTGAAGCTTTCTTT. As protein: CASSLDPRDSPILRNTEAFF. The chain combines TRBV11-3 with TRBJ1-1; possibly TRBD1 for D (5 bases). The V end lost 0 bases, the J end lost 1 base, and 24 bases lay between the germline ends. The CDR3 length is 20 residues. The germline CDR1 and CDR2 sequences are SGHNT and YENEEA.

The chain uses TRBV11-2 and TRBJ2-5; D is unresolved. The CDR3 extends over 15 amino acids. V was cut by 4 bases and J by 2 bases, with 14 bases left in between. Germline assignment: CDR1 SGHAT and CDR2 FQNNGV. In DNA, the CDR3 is TGTGCCAGCAGCTCCGAATTGGTCGGTCAAGAGACCCAGTACTTC. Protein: CASSSELVGQETQYF.

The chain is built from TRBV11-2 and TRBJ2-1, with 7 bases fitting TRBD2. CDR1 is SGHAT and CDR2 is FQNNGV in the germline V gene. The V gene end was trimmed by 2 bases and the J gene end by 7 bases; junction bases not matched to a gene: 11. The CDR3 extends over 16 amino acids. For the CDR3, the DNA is TGTGCCAGCAGCTTAAAACCGGGAGGACCTAATAATGAGCAGTTCTTC. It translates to CASSLKPGGPNNEQFF.

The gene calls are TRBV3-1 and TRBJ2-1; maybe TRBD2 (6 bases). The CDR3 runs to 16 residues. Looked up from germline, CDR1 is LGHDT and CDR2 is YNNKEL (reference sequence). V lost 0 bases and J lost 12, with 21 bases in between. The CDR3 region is CASSQEVGLAPRGQFF. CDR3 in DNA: TGTGCCAGCAGCCAAGAAGTGGGGCTAGCGCCAAGGGGGCAGTTCTTC.

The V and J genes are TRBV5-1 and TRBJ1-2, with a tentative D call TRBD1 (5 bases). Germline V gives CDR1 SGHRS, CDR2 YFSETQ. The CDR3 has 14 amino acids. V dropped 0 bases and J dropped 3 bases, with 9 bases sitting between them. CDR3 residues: CASSLGRVDYGYTF. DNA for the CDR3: TGCGCCAGCAGCTTGGGCAGGGTTGACTATGGCTACACCTTC.

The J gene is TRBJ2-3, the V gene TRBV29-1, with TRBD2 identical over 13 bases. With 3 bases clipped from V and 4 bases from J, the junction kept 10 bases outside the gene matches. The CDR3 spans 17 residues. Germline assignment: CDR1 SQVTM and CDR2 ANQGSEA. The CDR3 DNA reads TGCAGCGTTGACCTCACCCAACTAGCGGGAGGGCCAGATACGCAGTATTTT. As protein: CSVDLTQLAGGPDTQYF.

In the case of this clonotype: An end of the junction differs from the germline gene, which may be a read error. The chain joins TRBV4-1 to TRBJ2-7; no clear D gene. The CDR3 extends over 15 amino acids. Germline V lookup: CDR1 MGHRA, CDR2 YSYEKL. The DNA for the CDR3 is TGCGCCAGCAGCCAGGCTCTACCAACGAATTACGAGCGGTACTTC. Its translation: CASSQALPTNYERYF.

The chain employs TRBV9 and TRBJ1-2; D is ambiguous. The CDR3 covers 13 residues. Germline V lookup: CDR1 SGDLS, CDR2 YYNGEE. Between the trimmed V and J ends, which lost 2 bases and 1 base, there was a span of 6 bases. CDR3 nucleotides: TGTGCCAGCAGCGTCACAGATAACTATGGCTACACCTTC. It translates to CASSVTDNYGYTF.

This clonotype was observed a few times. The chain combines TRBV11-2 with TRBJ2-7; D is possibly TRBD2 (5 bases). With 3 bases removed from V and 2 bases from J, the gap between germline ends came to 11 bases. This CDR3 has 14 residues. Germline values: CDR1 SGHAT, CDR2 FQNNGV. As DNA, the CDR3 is TGTGCCAGCAGCTTTTCCGCGGGCCCCTACGAGCAGTACTTC. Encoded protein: CASSFSAGPYEQYF.

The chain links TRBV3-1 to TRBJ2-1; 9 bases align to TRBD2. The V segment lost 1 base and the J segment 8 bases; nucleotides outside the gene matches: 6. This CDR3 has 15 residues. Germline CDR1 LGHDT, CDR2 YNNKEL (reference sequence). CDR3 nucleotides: TGTGCCAGCAGCCAAGGGCGGGAGGGCCGCGATGAGCAGTTCTTC. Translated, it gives CASSQGREGRDEQFF.

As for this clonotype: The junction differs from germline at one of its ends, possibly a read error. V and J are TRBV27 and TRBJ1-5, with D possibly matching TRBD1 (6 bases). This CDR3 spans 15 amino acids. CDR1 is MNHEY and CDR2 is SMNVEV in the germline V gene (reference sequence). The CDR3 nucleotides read TGTGCCAGCGGTTTCACAGGGTATAGCAATCAGCCCCAGCATTTT. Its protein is CASGFTGYSNQPQHF.

The CDR3 DNA follows: TGTGCCAGCAGTTTATCAAGCGCCGGACAGGTCCACACCTTC. Encoded protein: CASSLSSAGQVHTF. The chain carries TRBV27 and TRBJ1-2; TRBD1 matches at 7 bases. This CDR3 has 14 residues. CDR1 MNHEY and CDR2 SMNVEV come from the germline V gene (reference sequence). V shed 0 bases, J shed 12 bases, and the junction held 10 bases outside the gene matches.

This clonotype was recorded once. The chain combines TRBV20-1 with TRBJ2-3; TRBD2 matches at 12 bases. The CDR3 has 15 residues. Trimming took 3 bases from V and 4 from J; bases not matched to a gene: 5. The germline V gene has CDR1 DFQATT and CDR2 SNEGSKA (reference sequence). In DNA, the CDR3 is TGCAGTGCTAGCCCGACTAGCGGGAGCGCAGATACGCAGTATTTT. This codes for CSASPTSGSADTQYF.

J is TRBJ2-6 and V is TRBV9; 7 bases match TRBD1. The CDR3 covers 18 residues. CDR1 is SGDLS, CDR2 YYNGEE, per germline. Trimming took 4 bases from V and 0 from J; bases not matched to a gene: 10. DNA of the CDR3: TGTGCCAGCAGCCCATCCGGGACAGCCTTCTCTGGGGCCAACGTCCTGACTTTC. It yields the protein CASSPSGTAFSGANVLTF.

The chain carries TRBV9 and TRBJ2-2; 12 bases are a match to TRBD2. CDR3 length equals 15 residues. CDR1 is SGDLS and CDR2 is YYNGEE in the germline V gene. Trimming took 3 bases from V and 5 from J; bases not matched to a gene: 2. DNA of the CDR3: TGTGCCAGCAGCGCTGGACTAGCGGGAACCGGGGAGCTGTTTTTT. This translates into CASSAGLAGTGELFF.